This TCR beta chain was identified during a study of blood T cell repertoires in COVID-19. About the research overall: Italy, Spain and the United States were the sources of the convalescent and acute COVID-19 samples.

The junction had 14 bases not matched to a gene; V was cut back by 4 bases and J by 2 bases. The CDR3 is made up of 18 amino acids. Germline V gives CDR1 SGHDN, CDR2 FVKESK. TCRdb's copy holds only in-frame clones and misses some; the assay was immunoSEQ multiplex PCR. The sample includes a few hundred thousand clones, 85% to 90% seen only once; the top ten take over 3.5%. The chain joins TRBV14 to TRBJ2-3, with 8 bases aligning to TRBD1. This clonotype originated in a woman aged 40 to 50 with acute or convalescent COVID-19. Sequencing was carried out using peripheral blood. The CDR3 loop reads CASSRYRGNIGTTDTQYF. In nucleotides, the CDR3 is TGTGCCAGCAGCCGGTACAGGGGGAATATCGGAACCACAGATACGCAGTATTTT.